A single sample gave rise to the 8 T cell receptor beta chains below, sequenced in a study of OX40 agonist ivuxolimab in advanced cancers. The table came from immunoSEQ multiplex PCR; TCRdb's copy has only in-frame clones and leaves some out. Of more than 75,000 clones detected, about 85% appear once; the ten largest clones hold around 0.82%. The material sequenced was CD4+ or CD8+ T cells sorted from blood, taken in a trial of the OX40 agonist ivuxolimab. These receptor sequences come from an adult with an advanced solid tumor such as melanoma, head and neck, liver or kidney cancer.

The chain has TRBV30 and TRBJ2-1, with TRBD2 matching 15 bases. The CDR3 has 15 amino acids. Germline-derived CDR1 and CDR2 are GTSNPN and SVGIG (reference sequence). With 2 bases clipped from V and 6 bases from J, the junction kept 2 bases outside the gene matches. The CDR3 spells CAWSRGLAGGNEQFF. DNA of the CDR3: TGTGCCTGGAGTAGGGGACTAGCGGGGGGCAATGAGCAGTTCTTC.

The gene calls are TRBV9 and TRBJ1-4; no firm D call. CDR1 and CDR2 (germline): SGDLS, YYNGEE. The CDR3 contains 15 residues. Trimming pared 1 base from V and 0 bases from J, leaving 7 bases between. CDR3 DNA sequence: TGTGCCAGCAGCGTAAAGGGAACAACTAATGAAAAACTGTTTTTT. This gives the protein CASSVKGTTNEKLFF.

V is TRBV6-1 and J is TRBJ2-1; D might be TRBD2 (7 bases). CDR3 length: 14 amino acids. V lost 6 bases and J lost 2, with 11 bases in between. Germline V gene lookup returns CDR1 MNHNS and CDR2 SASEGT. The CDR3 here is CASSSGTTYNEQFF. CDR3 DNA sequence: TGTGCCAGCAGCAGCGGGACAACCTACAATGAGCAGTTCTTC.

This chain joins TRBV7-2 and TRBJ2-5, with 7 bases that match TRBD2. Germline V gene lookup returns CDR1 SGHTA and CDR2 FQGNSA. Germline trimming cut 1 base from V and 5 bases from J; bases unmatched to any gene: 4. The CDR3 contains 14 residues. This CDR3 is CASSLVGGSETQYF. Here the CDR3 DNA reads TGTGCCAGCAGCTTAGTGGGCGGGAGTGAGACCCAGTACTTC.

The V gene is TRBV5-1, the J gene TRBJ2-5; possible D gene TRBD1, 5 bases. Germline V gene sequence: CDR1 SGHRS, CDR2 YFSETQ. Between the trimmed V and J ends, which lost 5 bases and 4 bases, there was a span of 12 bases. CDR3 length: 13 amino acids. The CDR3 spells CASRTVSSETQYF. In nucleotides, the CDR3 is TGCGCCAGCAGGACAGTCTCCTCAGAGACCCAGTACTTC. The variable domain in full, with the rest retrieved from reference TRBV5-1 and TRBJ2-5, is KAGVTQTPRYLIKTRGQQVTLSCSPISGHRSVSWYQQTPGQGLQFLFEYFSETQRNKGNFPGRFSGRQFSNSRSEMNVSTLELGDSALYLCASRTVSSETQYFGPGTRLLVL.

The V and J genes are TRBV7-2 and TRBJ2-3, with TRBD2 identical over 8 bases. The CDR3 length is 15 residues. Germline V gene sequence: CDR1 SGHTA, CDR2 FQGNSA. Germline trimming cut 4 bases from V and 2 bases from J; bases unmatched to any gene: 5. CDR3 nucleotides: TGTGCCAGCAGCTCGACTAGCGACCCCACAGATACGCAGTATTTT. As protein: CASSSTSDPTDTQYF.

The table lists this clone with a few counts. The chain joins TRBV11-2 to TRBJ1-2; D might be TRBD1 (5 bases). The CDR3 is 12 amino acids. The V gene lost 5 bases and the J gene lost 6 bases, with 10 bases spanning the gap. CDR1 and CDR2 from the germline V gene are SGHAT and FQNNGV. DNA for the CDR3: TGTGCCAGCAGCCTGGGACGGGATGGCTACACCTTC. It encodes CASSLGRDGYTF. Full variable domain (outside the CDR3, taken from reference TRBV11-2 and TRBJ1-2): EAGVAQSPRYKIIEKRQSVAFWCNPISGHATLYWYQQILGQGPKLLIQFQNNGVVDDSQLPKDRFSAERLKGVDSTLKIQPAKLEDSAVYLCASSLGRDGYTFGSGTRLTVV.

Here the CDR3 DNA reads TGTGCCAGCAGCTTTTCCGGGACTAGCGGGACTGATACGCAGTATTTT. Translating it yields CASSFSGTSGTDTQYF. V gene TRBV7-9 combines with J gene TRBJ2-3, with 13 bases aligning to TRBD2. The V gene's germline CDR1 is SEHNR and CDR2 FQNEAQ (reference sequence). With 3 bases clipped from V and 6 bases from J, the junction kept 6 bases outside the gene matches. The CDR3 has 16 amino acids.